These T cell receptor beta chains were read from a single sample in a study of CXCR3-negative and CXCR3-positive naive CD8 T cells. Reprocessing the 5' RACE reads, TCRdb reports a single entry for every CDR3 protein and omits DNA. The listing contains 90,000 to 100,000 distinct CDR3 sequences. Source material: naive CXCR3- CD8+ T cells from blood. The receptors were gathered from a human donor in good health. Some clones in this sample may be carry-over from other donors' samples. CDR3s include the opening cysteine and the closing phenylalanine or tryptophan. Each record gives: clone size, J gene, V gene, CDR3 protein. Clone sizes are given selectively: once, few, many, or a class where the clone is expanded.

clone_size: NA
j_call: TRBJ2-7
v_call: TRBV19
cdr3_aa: CASSPSAHYEQYF

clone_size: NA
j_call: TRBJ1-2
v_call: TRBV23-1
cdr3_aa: CASSQSRPGISEGYTF

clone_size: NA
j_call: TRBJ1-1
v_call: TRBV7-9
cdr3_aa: CASSAVFDEAFF

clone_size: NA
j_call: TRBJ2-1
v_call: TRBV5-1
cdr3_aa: CASSPPGAPGNEQFF

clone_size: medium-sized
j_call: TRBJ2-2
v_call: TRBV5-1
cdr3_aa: CASSRQGNTGELFF

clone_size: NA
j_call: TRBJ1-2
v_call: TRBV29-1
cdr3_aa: CSVEAGMGGYTF

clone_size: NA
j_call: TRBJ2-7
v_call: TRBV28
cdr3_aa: CASTLGWQTTYEQYF

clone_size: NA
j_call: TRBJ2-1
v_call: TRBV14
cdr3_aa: CASSQVLSEQFF

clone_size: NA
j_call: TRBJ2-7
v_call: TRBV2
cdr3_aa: CASSEAFTGSSYEQYF

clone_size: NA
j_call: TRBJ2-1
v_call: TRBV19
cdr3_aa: CASDPSGVPYNEQFF

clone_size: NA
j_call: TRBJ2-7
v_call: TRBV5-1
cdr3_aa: CASSSRQGMNEQYF

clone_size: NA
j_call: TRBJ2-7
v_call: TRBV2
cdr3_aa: CARGLAGNEQYF

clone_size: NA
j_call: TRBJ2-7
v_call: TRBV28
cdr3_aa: CASSPQVSSYEQYF

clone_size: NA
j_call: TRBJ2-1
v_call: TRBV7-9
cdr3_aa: CASSLDYSNEQFF

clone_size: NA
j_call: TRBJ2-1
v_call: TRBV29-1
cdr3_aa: CSVEGLPPLYNEQFF

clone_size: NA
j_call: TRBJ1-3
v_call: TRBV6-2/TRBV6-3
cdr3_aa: CASTLPTDSSGNTIYF

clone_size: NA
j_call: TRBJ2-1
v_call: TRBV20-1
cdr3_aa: CSARGGAGLRDEQFF

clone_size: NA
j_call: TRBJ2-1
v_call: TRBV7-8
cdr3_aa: CASSRLAGLSSYNEQFF

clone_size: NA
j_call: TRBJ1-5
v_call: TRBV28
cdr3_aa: CASRRLLGQGHQPQHF

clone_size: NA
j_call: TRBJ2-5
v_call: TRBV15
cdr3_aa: CATGAASQETQYF

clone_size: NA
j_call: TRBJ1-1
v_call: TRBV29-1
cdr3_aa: CSVEGAGGQDTEAFF

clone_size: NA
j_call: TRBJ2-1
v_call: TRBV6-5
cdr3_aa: CASSYRGNEQFF

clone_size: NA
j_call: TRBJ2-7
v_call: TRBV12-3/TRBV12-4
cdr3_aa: CASSSRDRTYEQYF

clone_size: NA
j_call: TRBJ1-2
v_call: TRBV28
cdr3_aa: CASRQIGTADSYGYTF

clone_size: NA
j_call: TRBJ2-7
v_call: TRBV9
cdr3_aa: CASSDSGPEQYF

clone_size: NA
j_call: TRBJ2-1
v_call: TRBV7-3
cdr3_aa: CASSLTLGIGVPNNEQFF

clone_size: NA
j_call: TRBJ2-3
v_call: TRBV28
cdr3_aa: CASRWTSGESTDTQYF

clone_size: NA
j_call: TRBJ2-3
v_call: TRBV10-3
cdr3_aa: CAISEQRATDTQYF

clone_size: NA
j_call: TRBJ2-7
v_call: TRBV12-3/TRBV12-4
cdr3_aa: CASSFTGVVYEQYF

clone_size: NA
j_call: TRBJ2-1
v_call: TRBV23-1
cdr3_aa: CASSPLPEYNEQFF

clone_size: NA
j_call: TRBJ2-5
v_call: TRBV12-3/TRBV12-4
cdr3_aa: CASTDSGGEETQYF

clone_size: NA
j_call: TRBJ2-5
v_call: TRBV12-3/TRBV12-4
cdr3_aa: CASSFGQSPIQETQYF

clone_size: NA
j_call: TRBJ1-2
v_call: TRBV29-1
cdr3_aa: CSVEAEAALSNYGYTF

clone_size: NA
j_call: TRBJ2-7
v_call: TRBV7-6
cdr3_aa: CASSLVGQGSYYEQYF

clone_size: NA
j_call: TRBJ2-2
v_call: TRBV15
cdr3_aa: CATSRDGILNTGELFF

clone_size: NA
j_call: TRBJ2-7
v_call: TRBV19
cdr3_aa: CASSIVPGYEQYF

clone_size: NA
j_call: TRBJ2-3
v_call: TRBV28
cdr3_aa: CASSPVRETPDTQYF

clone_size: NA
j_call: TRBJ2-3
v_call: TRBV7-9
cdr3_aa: CASSYGDTQYF

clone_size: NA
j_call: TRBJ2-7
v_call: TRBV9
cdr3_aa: CASSVATGVNNRGFSYEQYF

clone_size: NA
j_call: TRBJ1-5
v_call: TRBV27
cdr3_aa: CASSSSALDGSRPQHF

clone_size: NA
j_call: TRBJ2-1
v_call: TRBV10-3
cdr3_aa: CAISEGAGEQFF

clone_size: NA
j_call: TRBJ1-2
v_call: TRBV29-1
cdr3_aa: CSVEDRLMGGAYGYTF

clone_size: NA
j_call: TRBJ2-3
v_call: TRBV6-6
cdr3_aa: CASSHRDGSTDTQYF

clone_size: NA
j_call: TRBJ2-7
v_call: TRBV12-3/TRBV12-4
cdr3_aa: CASSRLAGDYEQYF

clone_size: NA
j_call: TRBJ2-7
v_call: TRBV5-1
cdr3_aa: CASKKENHSYEQYF

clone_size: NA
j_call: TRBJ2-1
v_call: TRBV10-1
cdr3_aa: CASSDRASNEQFF

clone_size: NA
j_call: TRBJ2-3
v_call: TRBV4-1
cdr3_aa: CASSQTTTGPLADEQFF

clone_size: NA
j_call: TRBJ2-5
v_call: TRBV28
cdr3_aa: CASSPRTGVETQYF

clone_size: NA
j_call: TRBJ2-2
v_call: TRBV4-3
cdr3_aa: CASSQGPGRGELFF

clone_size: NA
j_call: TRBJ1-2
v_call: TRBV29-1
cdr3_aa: CSVEISRRDGYTF

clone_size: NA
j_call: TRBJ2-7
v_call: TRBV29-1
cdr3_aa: CSVEDSRKTYEKYF

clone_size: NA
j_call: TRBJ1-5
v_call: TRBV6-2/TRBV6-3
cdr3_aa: CASSRQGESNQPQHF

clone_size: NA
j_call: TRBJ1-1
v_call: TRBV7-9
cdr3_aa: CASSLPGTGRPSTEAFF

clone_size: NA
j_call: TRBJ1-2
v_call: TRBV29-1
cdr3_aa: CSVEGSYGYTF

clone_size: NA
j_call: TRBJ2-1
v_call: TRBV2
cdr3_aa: CASSEHGLAGGPNEQFF

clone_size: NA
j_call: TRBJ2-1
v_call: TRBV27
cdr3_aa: CATLLTGPGDEQFF

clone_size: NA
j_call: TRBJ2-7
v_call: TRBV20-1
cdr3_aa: CSARDTGFHEQYF

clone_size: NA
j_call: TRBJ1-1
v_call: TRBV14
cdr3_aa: CASSRGVRTEAFF